This TCR beta chain was sequenced during a study of low-dose radiotherapy and immunotherapy resistance in tumors. As for the study in general: The schedule for Cohort 2 used 1 Gy per fraction every two weeks, which added up to 13 Gy over 26 weeks.

Time point given: after trial treatment. This sample's treatment: LDRT plus nivolumab, ipilimumab, low-dose cyclophosphamide and aspirin (RACIN trial). In the RACIN dose-escalation trial, donors got nivolumab plus ipilimumab with aspirin, cyclophosphamide and radiotherapy. Ten or more counts support this clonotype. Alpha and beta chains were covered, as first-strand cDNA relied on TRAV- and TRBV-specific primers. A constant-region primer paired with the V-primer adapter amplified TCRs over approximately 19 PCR cycles. TCRdb re-derived calls from the reads in MiXCR, one entry per CDR3 protein. Of tens of thousands of distinct CDR3 sequences listed, under 25% were seen once; the top ten hold around 13%. Germline V lookup: CDR1 SNHLY, CDR2 FYNNEI. The CDR3 is 12 residues long. Trimming removed 6 bases from V and 4 bases from J, with 6 bases in between.

The sequence was collected from a female donor with ovarian cancer. The sample here was PBMCs, taken after low-dose radiotherapy plus immunotherapy. V is TRBV2 and J is TRBJ2-2; D unresolved. The CDR3 region has the DNA TGTGCCAGCAGAACTGCCACCGGGGAGCTGTTTTTT. This gives the protein CASRTATGELFF.